Below are 25 T cell receptor beta chains sequenced from a single sample in a study of vaccination effects on CD4 cells after COVID-19. These receptors are not linked to any known antigen. Using immunoSEQ multiplex PCR, the repertoire was profiled, and TCRdb retains in-frame clones only, with some absent. The sample has about 17,000 clones; about 70% are singletons. CD4+ T cells specific for antigen were expanded with viral peptide pools by the ViraFEST assay before sequencing. Isolation of CD4+ T cells took place after about nine days of culture. This person's SARS-CoV-2 infection, confirmed by PCR, occurred between March and December 2020. Either the BNT162b2 or mRNA-1273 vaccine was given to participants in two doses. Sequenced material: CD4+ T cells from PBMCs cultured with SARS-CoV-2 spike peptides, taken after COVID-19 vaccination. The receptors here all came from a human donor who had a prior SARS-CoV-2 infection.

This CDR3 reads CASSVGTTSLYGYTF. Here the CDR3 DNA reads TGTGCCAGCAGCGTCGGGACAACTTCGCTCTATGGCTACACCTTC. The chain combines TRBV7-2 with TRBJ1-2, with a weak D call TRBD1 (6 bases). V gave up 5 bases and J gave up 4 bases, with 17 bases separating them. The CDR3 extends over 15 amino acids. Germline V gene data show CDR1 as SGHTA and CDR2 as FQGNSA.

CDR3 amino acids: CASSPGRSYGYTF. The CDR3 DNA sequence: TGTGCCAGCTCACCTGGCAGGTCCTATGGCTACACCTTC. The genes are TRBV18 and TRBJ1-2; D call uncertain. CDR3 length equals 13 residues. The V end was cut by 3 bases, the J end by 4 bases, with 9 bases between. Germline V gene data show CDR1 as KGHSH and CDR2 as LQKENI.

This clone is labeled medium-sized (0.01 to 0.1%). The chain combines TRBV19 with TRBJ2-1, with D possibly TRBD2 on 6 matching bases. Looked up from germline, CDR1 is LNHDA and CDR2 is SQIVND (reference sequence). V dropped 5 bases and J dropped 1 base, with 15 bases sitting between them. There are 16 residues in the CDR3. The CDR3 here is CASSDLGGVSYNEQFF. As DNA, the CDR3 is TGTGCCAGTAGTGACCTCGGGGGTGTGTCCTACAATGAGCAGTTCTTC.

The J gene is TRBJ2-1, the V gene TRBV7-2; D is possibly TRBD2 (6 bases). Trimming removed 3 bases at V and 1 base at J, with 10 bases between. The CDR3 runs 15 residues. Germline CDR1 reads SGHTA; CDR2 reads FQGNSA. The CDR3 is CASSFIGGSYNEQFF. The DNA of the CDR3 is TGTGCCAGCAGCTTTATCGGGGGTTCCTACAATGAGCAGTTCTTC.

V and J are TRBV6-1 and TRBJ2-5, with 7 nucleotides matching TRBD2. Trimming at V came to 4 bases and at J to 1 base, leaving 9 bases not matched to a gene. Germline V gene lookup returns CDR1 MNHNS and CDR2 SASEGT. The CDR3 loop spans 16 amino acids. CDR3 in amino acids: CASSGRWAGVQETQYF. The DNA of the CDR3 is TGTGCCAGCAGTGGCCGCTGGGCGGGGGTCCAAGAGACCCAGTACTTC.

This chain joins TRBV5-6 and TRBJ2-3; TRBD2 aligns across 9 bases. Germline V gives CDR1 SGHDT, CDR2 YYEEEE. J was trimmed by 7 bases and V by 5 bases; bases with no gene match: 11. This CDR3 comprises 15 residues. The CDR3, as DNA: TGTGCCAGCAGTCTGACTAGCGGTGGACACTATACGCAGTATTTT. Protein: CASSLTSGGHYTQYF.

The genes are TRBV5-1 and TRBJ2-2; a weak D match, TRBD2 (7 bases). The CDR3 has 16 amino acids. In germline, CDR1 is SGHRS, CDR2 YFSETQ. Trimming took 1 base from V and 4 from J, leaving 14 bases between them. This CDR3 reads CASSLIGGRFTGELFF. CDR3 coding DNA: TGCGCCAGCAGCTTGATCGGGGGGCGCTTCACCGGGGAGCTGTTTTTT.

This clone was found once. CDR3 protein: CASSRGGWSSTEAFF. In DNA, the CDR3 is TGTGCCAGTAGCCGGGGGGGGTGGTCGAGCACTGAAGCTTTCTTT. The V gene is TRBV19, the J gene TRBJ1-1; tentative D call: TRBD1 (5 bases). The CDR3 loop spans 15 amino acids. The V gene lost 6 bases and the J gene lost 4 bases, with 18 bases spanning the gap. Per the germline V gene, CDR1 is LNHDA and CDR2 is SQIVND (reference sequence).

The chain has TRBV5-1 and TRBJ2-7, with 13 bases fitting TRBD2. In germline, CDR1 is SGHRS, CDR2 YFSETQ. Unmatched junction bases numbered 7, after V lost 4 bases and J lost 0 bases. The CDR3 is made up of 17 amino acids. The CDR3, as DNA: TGCGCCAGCAGCCACACTAGCGGGAGGGCACACTCCTACGAGCAGTACTTC. Amino acids: CASSHTSGRAHSYEQYF.

The rearrangement uses TRBV19 and TRBJ1-1; no clear D. V lost 4 bases, J lost 3 bases, and 12 bases lay in between. CDR1 and CDR2 (germline): LNHDA, SQIVND (reference sequence). The CDR3 totals 14 residues. CDR3 residues: CASSSVLGYTEAFF. In DNA, the CDR3 is TGTGCCAGTAGTAGTGTACTTGGATACACTGAAGCTTTCTTT.

The gene calls are TRBV19 and TRBJ1-5; the D gene is possibly TRBD1 (5 bases). This CDR3 contains 16 residues. Germline loops: CDR1 LNHDA, CDR2 SQIVND (reference sequence). V was trimmed by 4 bases and J by 0 bases, leaving 13 bases between them. CDR3 bases: TGTGCCAGTAGTAGGGGGAGTGGACTTAGCAATCAGCCCCAGCATTTT. As protein: CASSRGSGLSNQPQHF.

The CDR3, as DNA: TGTGCCAGCAGTCAACAGGGATGGGGAAACATTCAGTACTTC. It specifies CASSQQGWGNIQYF. The chain is built from TRBV27 and TRBJ2-4; D perhaps matches TRBD1 (6 bases). The CDR3 loop spans 14 amino acids. V was trimmed by 5 bases and J by 6 bases, leaving 14 bases between them. The V gene's germline CDR1 is MNHEY and CDR2 SMNVEV (reference sequence).

In its sample, this clone was seen a few times. The rearrangement joins TRBV27 to TRBJ1-4; maybe TRBD1 (5 bases). Germline V gene sequence: CDR1 MNHEY, CDR2 SMNVEV (reference sequence). The CDR3 has 15 amino acids. V lost 0 bases to trimming and J lost 8 bases, with 13 bases between them. CDR3 in amino acids: CASSLSFRGGEKLFF. Written as DNA, the CDR3 is TGTGCCAGCAGTTTATCGTTTAGGGGCGGGGAAAAACTGTTTTTT.

The chain is built from TRBV5-1 and TRBJ2-3; 10 nucleotides align to TRBD2. Germline values: CDR1 SGHRS, CDR2 YFSETQ. This CDR3 contains 16 residues. V dropped 3 bases and J dropped 0; count of bases not matched to a gene: 4. The DNA of the CDR3 is TGCGCCAGCAGCTCGGGGACTAGCGCTAGCACAGATACGCAGTATTTT. This codes for CASSSGTSASTDTQYF. Supplemented by reference TRBV5-1 and TRBJ2-3, the full variable domain reads KAGVTQTPRYLIKTRGQQVTLSCSPISGHRSVSWYQQTPGQGLQFLFEYFSETQRNKGNFPGRFSGRQFSNSRSEMNVSTLELGDSALYLCASSSGTSASTDTQYFGPGTRLTVL.

This clone showed up just a few times. The chain joins TRBV5-4 to TRBJ1-6; D remains ambiguous. The germline V and J ends were trimmed by 4 bases and 9 bases, with 11 bases remaining between them. Germline V gene data show CDR1 as SGHNT and CDR2 as YYREEE (reference sequence). CDR3 length: 13 amino acids. Written as DNA, the CDR3 is TGTGCCAGCAGCCCCGGGCAAGGTTCACCCCTCCACTTT. Its protein product is CASSPGQGSPLHF.

The V gene is TRBV7-8, the J gene TRBJ2-7; a possible D gene is TRBD2 (5 bases). The ends were cut back, 0 bases at V and 2 bases at J, with 11 bases in the middle. This CDR3 has 15 amino acids. Germline CDR1 SGHVS, CDR2 FQNEAQ. CDR3 coding DNA: TGTGCCAGCAGCTTAGCCCCGGGGATACCCTACGAGCAGTACTTC. It codes for CASSLAPGIPYEQYF.

This chain joins TRBV24-1 and TRBJ2-1; no clear D. The CDR3 is 15 amino acids. With 3 bases removed from V and 6 bases from J, the gap between germline ends came to 14 bases. The V gene's germline CDR1 is KGHDR and CDR2 SFDVKD. CDR3: CATSDTRRSANEQFF. The CDR3 DNA sequence: TGTGCCACCAGTGATACGAGAAGATCGGCCAATGAGCAGTTCTTC.

J is TRBJ1-1 and V is TRBV30; no clear D. Germline V gene sequence: CDR1 GTSNPN, CDR2 SVGIG (reference sequence). V lost 7 bases to trimming and J lost 0 bases, with 15 bases between them. The CDR3 contains 14 residues. The CDR3 sequence: CAFGPGTLNTEAFF. CDR3 nucleotide sequence: TGTGCCTTTGGGCCGGGAACACTGAACACTGAAGCTTTCTTT.

The chain is built from TRBV12-5 and TRBJ2-1, with 7 bases fitting TRBD2. Germline V gene data show CDR1 as LGHNT and CDR2 as FRNRAP. The V segment lost 4 bases and the J segment 6 bases; nucleotides outside the gene matches: 12. This CDR3 spans 16 amino acids. The DNA for the CDR3 is TGTGCTAGTGGTTCTCAAGCGGGGACGCTGTCCAATGAGCAGTTCTTC. Amino acids: CASGSQAGTLSNEQFF.

V is TRBV7-3 and J is TRBJ2-2; maybe TRBD2 (5 bases). V was cut by 6 bases and J by 5 bases, with 13 bases left in between. CDR1 is SGHTA and CDR2 is FQGTGA in the germline V gene. The CDR3 is 14 residues long. CDR3 sequence reads: CASSLVRGTGELFF. Written as DNA, the CDR3 is TGTGCCAGCAGTCTGGTCCGGGGAACCGGGGAGCTGTTTTTT.

The chain has TRBV20-1 and TRBJ2-7; 8 nucleotides line up with TRBD2. CDR1 is DFQATT and CDR2 is SNEGSKA in the germline V gene (reference sequence). The CDR3 spans 11 residues. V shed 7 bases and J 5 bases; nucleotides not matched to a gene: 4. The CDR3 DNA reads as TGCAGTGTTTACGGGGGGGACGAGCAGTACTTC. This translates into CSVYGGDEQYF.

This clone was picked up a small number of times. This chain connects TRBV2 to TRBJ2-7; 10 nucleotides line up with TRBD2. Germline loops: CDR1 SNHLY, CDR2 FYNNEI. J gave up 1 base and V 9 bases, and 9 bases lay outside the gene matches. This CDR3 is 15 amino acids long. Here the CDR3 reads CASKRGLAISYEQYF. The CDR3 nucleotides read TGTGCCAGTAAGAGGGGACTAGCGATTTCCTACGAGCAGTACTTC.

The sample holds one count of this clone. The chain is built from TRBV7-3 and TRBJ2-1; tentative D call: TRBD2 (6 bases). Germline-derived CDR1 and CDR2 are SGHTA and FQGTGA. The CDR3 contains 15 residues. Deletions cut 4 bases from V and 7 bases from J, with 17 bases between. The CDR3 reads CASSSLAPPGNEQFF. DNA of the CDR3: TGTGCCAGCAGCTCACTAGCACCCCCGGGGAATGAGCAGTTCTTC.

The rearrangement uses TRBV18 and TRBJ2-4; 12 positions match TRBD2. Germline-derived CDR1 and CDR2 are KGHSH and LQKENI. The CDR3 has 17 amino acids. The junction had 0 bases not matched to a gene; V was cut back by 0 bases and J by 0 bases. CDR3 sequence (DNA): TGTGCCAGCTCACCACCGGGACTAGCGGGAGCCAAAAACATTCAGTACTTC. Translated, it gives CASSPPGLAGAKNIQYF. Full variable domain (remainder filled in from reference TRBV18 and TRBJ2-4): NAGVMQNPRHLVRRRGQEARLRCSPMKGHSHVYWYRQLPEEGLKFMVYLQKENIIDESGMPKERFSAEFPKEGPSILRIQQVVRGDSAAYFCASSPPGLAGAKNIQYFGAGTRLSVL.

The V call is TRBV6-2 or TRBV6-3, the J call TRBJ2-1, with 10 bases lining up with TRBD2. After removal of 6 bases from V and 4 bases from J, the junction contained 6 bases not matched to a gene. CDR3 size: 15 residues. Germline CDR1 is MNHEY and CDR2 is SVGEGT. In DNA form, the CDR3 reads TGTGCCAGCAGCCAACTAGCGGGAAAGTACAATGAGCAGTTCTTC. Protein: CASSQLAGKYNEQFF.